Below, 5 T cell receptor beta chains from the same sample are listed, as sequenced in a study of T cells after yellow fever vaccination. TCRdb itself ran the 5' RACE reads through MiXCR, one entry per CDR3 protein. The data hold 100,000 to 150,000 distinct CDR3 sequences, with 7.5% to 10% observed a single time. The sample here was CD8+ T cells sorted from PBMCs, taken on the day of the yellow fever booster vaccination. The receptors come from a young man who received the YFV17D yellow fever vaccine.

The rearrangement joins TRBV15 to TRBJ2-3; perhaps D is TRBD1 or TRBD2 (5 bases each). V lost 1 base, J lost 5 bases, and 7 bases lay in between. This CDR3 has 13 amino acids. Germline-derived CDR1 and CDR2 are LNHNV and YYDKDF (reference sequence). CDR3 sequence: CATSRGGIDTQYF. The CDR3 coding sequence is TGTGCCACCAGCAGAGGGGGGATAGATACGCAGTATTTT.

V is TRBV29-1 and J is TRBJ1-1; maybe TRBD1 (5 bases). This CDR3 spans 12 amino acids. Between the trimmed V and J ends, which lost 7 bases and 4 bases, there was a span of 13 bases. From germline, CDR1 is SQVTM and CDR2 ANQGSEA. The DNA for the CDR3 is TGCAGCGCCGGGGGGGAGACCACTGAAGCTTTCTTT. It codes for CSAGGETTEAFF. Supplemented by reference TRBV29-1 and TRBJ1-1, the full variable domain reads SAVISQKPSRDICQRGTSLTIQCQVDSQVTMMFWYRQQPGQSLTLIATANQGSEATYESGFVIDKFPISRPNLTFSTLTVSNMSPEDSSIYLCSAGGETTEAFFGQGTRLTVV.

In this sample, this clonotype turned up a few times. V gene TRBV23-1 combines with J gene TRBJ1-2, with 8 bases identical to TRBD1. TRBV23-1 is reported as an ORF; its role is uncertain. This CDR3 has 15 residues. After removal of 10 bases from V and 5 bases from J, the junction contained 15 bases not matched to a gene. The CDR3 DNA sequence: TGCGCCAACCCTAGGACAGGGCTTATTCCATATGGCTACACCTTC. It yields the protein CANPRTGLIPYGYTF.

The V and J genes are TRBV7-9 and TRBJ2-5; 13 bases map to TRBD2. Germline CDR1 SEHNR, CDR2 FQNEAQ (reference sequence). The CDR3 has 18 residues. After removal of 5 bases from V and 5 bases from J, the junction contained 14 bases not matched to a gene. The CDR3 DNA sequence: TGTGCCAGCAGCCCCTGGACTAGCGGGGGTGTTCTTCGGGAGACCCAGTACTTC. This codes for CASSPWTSGGVLRETQYF.

This clonotype appeared a few times. V gene TRBV27 combines with J gene TRBJ1-2; D is ambiguous. Germline assignment: CDR1 MNHEY and CDR2 SMNVEV (reference sequence). The germline V and J ends were trimmed by 6 bases and 2 bases, with 19 bases remaining between them. This CDR3 is 16 amino acids long. CDR3 residues: CASSPISGRGNYGYTF. The CDR3 bases are TGTGCCAGCAGCCCTATCTCGGGTCGAGGAAACTATGGCTACACCTTC.